This T cell receptor beta chain stems from a study of blood T cell repertoires in COVID-19. As handled by the study authors: Nucleated cell counts were estimated from reference gene primer amplification. Profiling relied on immunoSEQ multiplex PCR, and the TCRdb table lists in-frame clones only, not all of them. For V, J and clone size, that table is used; D and trimming come from the DNA. Of fewer than 200,000 clones detected, about 87% appear once; the ten largest clones hold roughly 25%. From germline, CDR1 is MNHEY and CDR2 SMNVEV (reference sequence). CDR3 length equals 15 residues. V lost 0 bases to trimming and J lost 5 bases; unmatched junction nucleotides: 6.

V is TRBV27 and J is TRBJ1-2, with TRBD1 matching over 7 bases. This clonotype was sampled from a man aged 55 to 70 with acute or convalescent COVID-19. Sequenced input: peripheral blood. CDR3 loop: CASSLSAGGNYGYTF. DNA of the CDR3: TGTGCCAGCAGTTTATCAGCAGGGGGTAATTATGGCTACACCTTC.